One and the same sample provided the 16 T cell receptor beta chains below, sequenced in a study of cytomegalovirus exposure and HLA in healthy donors. The primer mix had 60 Vbeta and 13 Jbeta primers. Profiled with immunoSEQ multiplex PCR; TCRdb holds only in-frame clones, not every one. The table records about 160,000 clones, 81% of them present only once. Sequenced: PBMCs. These receptor sequences come from a woman aged 18 to 35 in good health and CMV-seronegative.

The rearrangement uses TRBV6-5 and TRBJ1-4; D gene uncertain. This CDR3 has 13 residues. Trimming shortened V by 5 bases and J by 5 bases, and 9 bases separated the two germline ends. The germline V gene has CDR1 MNHEY and CDR2 SVGAGI. CDR3 DNA sequence: TGTGCCAGCAGTGTAACGAGAAATGAAAAACTGTTTTTT. It yields the protein CASSVTRNEKLFF.

This sequence joins TRBV19 and TRBJ1-2, with 7 bases identical to TRBD1. The CDR3 spans 13 residues. V dropped 3 bases and J dropped 7; count of bases not matched to a gene: 5. Germline lookup yields CDR1 LNHDA and CDR2 SQIVND (reference sequence). The CDR3 here is CASSMTGRSGYTF. CDR3 in DNA: TGTGCCAGTAGTATGACAGGGAGGAGTGGCTACACCTTC.

The chain uses TRBV5-1 and TRBJ1-2; D perhaps matches TRBD1 (5 bases). CDR1 is SGHRS, CDR2 YFSETQ, per germline. Trimming removed 6 bases from V and 0 bases from J, with 15 bases in between. The CDR3 sequence is 15 residues long. The CDR3 coding sequence is TGCGCCAGCATGCAGGGAAGTTATACTAACTATGGCTACACCTTC. It encodes CASMQGSYTNYGYTF.

V usage is TRBV28 and J usage is TRBJ2-7; D call uncertain. The V and J ends lost 8 bases and 3 bases respectively, with 14 bases between them. The CDR3 totals 13 residues. Germline CDR1 is MDHEN and CDR2 is SYDVKM. This CDR3 is CASGTVPIYEQYF. CDR3 nucleotide sequence: TGTGCCAGCGGCACAGTACCGATCTACGAGCAGTACTTC.

The chain couples TRBV5-1 to TRBJ2-7; the D gene is possibly TRBD1 (5 bases). Germline loops: CDR1 SGHRS, CDR2 YFSETQ. Between the trimmed V and J ends, which lost 4 bases and 0 bases, there was a span of 11 bases. The CDR3 is 14 amino acids. The CDR3 sequence is CASSGSGSSYEQYF. In nucleotides, the CDR3 is TGCGCCAGCAGCGGTTCAGGGTCCTCCTACGAGCAGTACTTC.

This clone has only a few counts. This chain uses TRBV5-1 with TRBJ2-1, with no clear D. V was pared by 0 bases and J by 6 bases, with 7 bases between. CDR3 length equals 13 residues. Germline V lookup: CDR1 SGHRS, CDR2 YFSETQ. CDR3 sequence reads: CASSLGQINEQFF. The CDR3 bases are TGCGCCAGCAGCTTGGGACAAATCAATGAGCAGTTCTTC. Filled out from reference TRBV5-1 and TRBJ2-1, the complete variable domain reads KAGVTQTPRYLIKTRGQQVTLSCSPISGHRSVSWYQQTPGQGLQFLFEYFSETQRNKGNFPGRFSGRQFSNSRSEMNVSTLELGDSALYLCASSLGQINEQFFGPGTRLTVL.

This chain uses TRBV7-9 with TRBJ2-1; D unclear. From germline, CDR1 is SEHNR and CDR2 FQNEAQ (reference sequence). This CDR3 contains 14 residues. V gave up 1 base and J gave up 3 bases, with 7 bases separating them. CDR3 loop: CASSLDAVYNEQFF. The CDR3 coding sequence is TGTGCCAGCAGCTTAGATGCAGTCTACAATGAGCAGTTCTTC.

The genes are TRBV2 and TRBJ2-1; 8 nucleotides align to TRBD1. Germline V gives CDR1 SNHLY, CDR2 FYNNEI. Trimming cost V 10 bases and J 14 bases; bases outside gene matches: 10. CDR3 length: 11 residues. The CDR3 protein is CATSREDREFF. The CDR3 DNA sequence: TGTGCCACCTCGAGGGAGGACAGGGAGTTCTTC.

The chain recombines TRBV6-1 with TRBJ2-1; 8 bases map to TRBD2. CDR1 is MNHNS and CDR2 is SASEGT in the germline V gene. The CDR3 has 15 amino acids. J was trimmed by 5 bases and V by 8 bases; bases with no gene match: 11. CDR3 amino acids: CASPSRLANHNEQFF. Here the CDR3 DNA reads TGTGCCAGCCCTTCCAGACTAGCGAACCACAATGAGCAGTTCTTC.

This chain connects TRBV5-1 to TRBJ2-3; D may be TRBD2 (5 bases). V gave up 4 bases and J gave up 6 bases, with 12 bases separating them. This CDR3 is built from 13 residues. CDR1 is SGHRS and CDR2 is YFSETQ in the germline V gene. CDR3: CASSVLRGDTQYF. CDR3 nucleotide sequence: TGCGCCAGCAGCGTCCTCCGCGGGGATACGCAGTATTTT.

This clone was seen just once. V is TRBV27 and J is TRBJ2-6; D is unresolved. Trimming left V 2 bases short and J 0 bases short, with 8 bases between. Per the germline V gene, CDR1 is MNHEY and CDR2 is SMNVEV (reference sequence). This CDR3 is built from 16 residues. The CDR3 DNA follows: TGTGCCAGCAGTTTAGTTCCGTCCTCTGGGGCCAACGTCCTGACTTTC. Translated: CASSLVPSSGANVLTF.

V usage is TRBV6-5 and J usage is TRBJ1-5; TRBD1 matches 7 bases. This CDR3 is built from 15 residues. V lost 6 bases, J lost 3 bases, and 8 bases stayed unmatched. Germline assignment: CDR1 MNHEY and CDR2 SVGAGI. CDR3 nucleotide sequence: TGTGCCAGCAGGGTCAACAGGGGAGACAATCAGCCCCAGCATTTT. Encoded protein: CASRVNRGDNQPQHF.

This clone came up once. The conserved closing phenylalanine or tryptophan is absent in this CDR3, likely reflecting a read error. For the CDR3, the DNA is TGTGCCAGCAGTTATGGTCCGGGAGAAGGGGACTATGGCTACACCGTC. Translation gives CASSYGPGEGDYGYTV. The rearrangement uses TRBV6-5 and TRBJ1-2; TRBD1 is a possible D gene (5 bases). The CDR3 sequence is 16 residues long. V lost 3 bases and J 3 bases, leaving 17 bases between the germline ends. Per the germline V gene, CDR1 is MNHEY and CDR2 is SVGAGI.

This chain connects TRBV19 to TRBJ1-1, with 7 bases fitting TRBD1. CDR1 is LNHDA and CDR2 is SQIVND in the germline V gene (reference sequence). The CDR3 is 14 residues long. Trimming removed 7 bases from V and 4 bases from J; junction bases left unmatched: 9. In nucleotides, the CDR3 is TGTGCCAGTACCCCGGACAGGCCACGCACTGAAGCTTTCTTT. Translated, it gives CASTPDRPRTEAFF.

The V call is TRBV9, the J call TRBJ2-5; D not certain. The CDR3 covers 14 residues. V was cut by 0 bases and J by 5 bases, with 11 bases left in between. From germline, CDR1 is SGDLS and CDR2 YYNGEE. As DNA, the CDR3 is TGTGCCAGCAGCGTAGATTCTGGGCTGGAGACCCAGTACTTC. It translates to CASSVDSGLETQYF. Full variable domain (rest looked up from reference TRBV9 and TRBJ2-5): DSGVTQTPKHLITATGQRVTLRCSPRSGDLSVYWYQQSLDQGLQFLIQYYNGEERAKGNILERFSAQQFPDLHSELNLSSLELGDSALYFCASSVDSGLETQYFGPGTRLLVL.

The rearrangement uses TRBV11-2 and TRBJ2-1, with D tentatively TRBD2 (5 bases). Germline V gene sequence: CDR1 SGHAT, CDR2 FQNNGV. This CDR3 region has 14 residues. Trimming took off 1 base at V and 5 bases at J, with 9 bases between the two ends. CDR3 region: CASSLGAEDNEQFF. In DNA form, the CDR3 reads TGTGCCAGCAGCTTAGGGGCGGAGGACAATGAGCAGTTCTTC.